This is a list of T cell receptor beta chains from one sample in a study of control samples from healthy donors and cancer patients. Sequencing was performed with immunoSEQ multiplex PCR; in TCRdb, only in-frame clones are kept and a portion is missing. The sample lists 30,000 to 40,000 clones; 80% to 95% were seen once. Material: PBMCs. The receptors originated from a man aged 40-49 years with colorectal cancer. CDR3s include the opening cysteine and the closing phenylalanine or tryptophan. Fields, in order: J gene, clone size, V gene, D gene, CDR3 DNA, CDR3 protein. The D gene is left open where the match is weak. Only part of the rows carry a size: once, few, many, or a class if the clone is expanded.

TRBJ1-1	.	TRBV29-1	TRBD1	TGCAGCGTTGCCGGGACAGGGGGAACTGAAGCTTTCTTT	CSVAGTGGTEAFF
TRBJ2-2	.	TRBV9	TRBD1	TGTGCCAGCAGCGCAAGGGACAGACCCGGGGAGCTGTTTTTT	CASSARDRPGELFF
TRBJ1-2	.	TRBV7-2	TRBD1	TGTGCCAGCAGCGGGGGGACAGGGGTGAAAGGTGGCTACACCTTC	CASSGGTGVKGGYTF
TRBJ1-6	.	TRBV27	.	TGTGCCAGCAGATTCCTCTCCTATAATTCACCCCTCCACTTT	CASRFLSYNSPLHF
TRBJ1-1	once	TRBV19	TRBD1	TGTGCCAGCGACCCGGGACAGCTGAACACTGAAGCTTTCTTT	CASDPGQLNTEAFF
TRBJ2-3	.	TRBV7-2	TRBD2	TGTGCCAGCAGCGTCAGCGGGGGGGCCTCAGATACGCAGTATTTT	CASSVSGGASDTQYF
TRBJ2-5	.	TRBV7-2	.	TGTGCCAGCAGCCGGGACTCCCTTGGGTCGACCCAGTACTTC	CASSRDSLGSTQYF
TRBJ2-1	.	TRBV24-1	TRBD1	TGTGCCACCAGTGAAACCGGGACAGGGAGCCCCAATGAGCAGTTCTTC	CATSETGTGSPNEQFF
TRBJ1-2	.	TRBV2	TRBD1	TGTGCCAGCTACCGGTCCGGGACAGGGGGAGGCTACACCTTC	CASYRSGTGGGYTF
TRBJ2-1	.	TRBV5-1	TRBD2	TGCGCCAGCAGTAGACTAAGGGTGAACGAGCGGGGGGGCCAAGACCCCTACAATGAGCAGTTCTTC	CASSRLRVNERGGQDPYNEQFF
TRBJ2-5	.	TRBV5-4	TRBD2	TGTGCCAGCAGCTGGGGCGGGGGAGGCCAAGAGACCCAGTACTTC	CASSWGGGGQETQYF
TRBJ1-2	.	TRBV4-1	.	TGCGCCAGCAGCCAGACGACAGAAACTGACTATGGCTACACCTTC	CASSQTTETDYGYTF
TRBJ2-2	.	TRBV5-1	TRBD1	TGCGCCAGCAGCCCCTTTGGGACAGGGGGTAACACCGGGGAGCTGTTTTTT	CASSPFGTGGNTGELFF
TRBJ1-2	.	TRBV11-3	.	TGTGCCAGCAGCTTAGAAGGGACTGGGGATGGCTACACCTTC	CASSLEGTGDGYTF